The 29 T cell receptor beta chains reported below all come from one sample, sequenced in a study of T cell responses to AZD1222 COVID-19 vaccine. Profiling relied on immunoSEQ multiplex PCR, and the TCRdb table lists in-frame clones only, not all of them. The sample includes about 100,000 clones, roughly 88% of them seen just once. The sequences come from peripheral blood, collected on day 0 of AZD1222 vaccination. The receptor source for this set is an adult in good health.

The chain carries TRBV20-1 and TRBJ2-1; TRBD1 matches 9 bases. The ends lost 3 bases at V and 9 bases at J; junction bases unmatched: 9. Per germline, CDR1 DFQATT and CDR2 SNEGSKA (reference sequence). CDR3 length equals 14 residues. The CDR3 sequence: CSASPTGGRTEQFF. The CDR3 DNA is TGCAGTGCTAGTCCGACAGGGGGAAGGACTGAGCAGTTCTTC.

The rearrangement links TRBV3-1 (or the pseudogene TRBV3-2) to TRBJ1-1, with D uncertain. This CDR3 contains 15 residues. V was shortened by 6 bases and J by 3 bases, with 17 bases between the two germline ends. CDR1 is LGHDT and CDR2 is YNNKEL in the germline V gene (reference sequence). The CDR3 region has the DNA TGTGCCAGCAGGAGCGACGGGCGGGTTTACACTGAAGCTTTCTTT. Amino acids: CASRSDGRVYTEAFF.

This clone was picked up a small number of times. The gene calls are TRBV28 and TRBJ1-2, with a weak D call TRBD1 (6 bases). Germline V gene sequence: CDR1 MDHEN, CDR2 SYDVKM. V was clipped by 5 bases and J by 8 bases, with 9 bases between them. The CDR3 spans 11 residues. CDR3 sequence: CASSTGYGYTF. CDR3 nucleotides: TGTGCCAGCAGTACAGGGTACGGCTACACCTTC.

The J gene is TRBJ1-2, the V gene TRBV24-1, with 7 bases fitting TRBD1. The CDR3 runs 15 residues. Per the germline V gene, CDR1 is KGHDR and CDR2 is SFDVKD. With V trimmed by 0 bases and J by 8 bases, 8 bases remained unmatched. The CDR3 reads CATSDLWDSGGGYTF. Here the CDR3 DNA reads TGTGCCACCAGTGATTTGTGGGACAGTGGGGGAGGCTACACCTTC.

The chain recombines TRBV18 with TRBJ2-7; D remains unclear. CDR1 is KGHSH, CDR2 LQKENI, per germline. V lost 4 bases, J lost 6 bases, and 16 bases lay in between. The CDR3 loop spans 14 amino acids. CDR3 sequence reads: CASSLTEAGFEQYF. The CDR3 DNA follows: TGTGCCAGCTCACTCACAGAAGCCGGGTTCGAGCAGTACTTC.

The rearrangement uses TRBV5-4 and TRBJ1-2; 7 bases are shared with TRBD1. In germline, CDR1 is SGHNT, CDR2 YYREEE (reference sequence). The CDR3 runs 15 residues. J gave up 5 bases and V 1 base, and 8 bases lay outside the gene matches. The CDR3 DNA reads as TGTGCCAGCAGCTTGACAGGGGCGGTTATATATGGCTACACCTTC. Amino acid sequence: CASSLTGAVIYGYTF.

A remark on this clone: Other DNA sequences in the same sample also yield this CDR3. The chain employs TRBV27 and TRBJ2-2; D is unresolved. The germline V and J ends were trimmed by 3 bases and 2 bases, with 1 base remaining between them. This CDR3 comprises 12 residues. Germline CDR1 MNHEY, CDR2 SMNVEV (reference sequence). CDR3 DNA sequence: TGTGCCAGCAGTTTCAACACCGGGGAGCTGTTTTTT. Residues: CASSFNTGELFF.

The V call is TRBV30, the J call TRBJ2-2, with D perhaps matching TRBD2 (6 bases). In germline, CDR1 is GTSNPN, CDR2 SVGIG (reference sequence). This CDR3 is 14 amino acids long. The V end lost 4 bases, the J end lost 6 bases, and 15 bases lay between the germline ends. CDR3 in amino acids: CAWTNGGFAGELFF. The CDR3 coding sequence is TGTGCCTGGACGAACGGGGGATTCGCCGGGGAGCTGTTTTTT.

V gene TRBV11-1 combines with J gene TRBJ1-1, with D perhaps matching TRBD1 (5 bases). V lost 7 bases, J lost 8 bases, and 17 bases lay in between. The length of the CDR3 is 13 residues. The germline CDR1 and CDR2 sequences are SGHAT and FQDESV (reference sequence). The CDR3, as DNA: TGTGCCAGCACCCTAAACCGGGGCAGAGAAGCTTTCTTT. Translated, it gives CASTLNRGREAFF.

This clone was recorded once. J is TRBJ2-7 and V is TRBV11-3; 10 bases are shared with TRBD2. Germline V gene data show CDR1 as SGHNT and CDR2 as YENEEA. CDR3 length: 15 amino acids. J was trimmed by 3 bases and V by 1 base; bases with no gene match: 3. The CDR3 coding sequence is TGTGCCAGCAGCTTAGGGCCTAGCGGGAGCTACGAGCAGTACTTC. This gives the protein CASSLGPSGSYEQYF.

This clone was picked up one time. The chain uses TRBV5-8 and TRBJ2-3; 11 bases line up with TRBD2. The CDR3 totals 17 residues. After removal of 0 bases from V and 5 bases from J, the junction contained 8 bases not matched to a gene. Per the germline V gene, CDR1 is SGHTS and CDR2 is YDEGEE. CDR3 sequence (DNA): TGTGCCAGCAGCTTGGTTCGGCTAGCGGGAGGTTTAGATACGCAGTATTTT. Translation: CASSLVRLAGGLDTQYF.

The rearrangement joins TRBV11-2 to TRBJ1-2, with a possible D match to TRBD1 (6 bases). Germline loops: CDR1 SGHAT, CDR2 FQNNGV. Trimming pared 1 base from V and 7 bases from J, leaving 13 bases between. The CDR3 is made up of 14 amino acids. The CDR3 loop is CASSLAGAVGGYTF. In nucleotides, the CDR3 is TGTGCCAGCAGCTTAGCGGGGGCGGTCGGTGGCTACACCTTC.

This rearrangement joins TRBV19 to TRBJ2-5, with D perhaps being TRBD1 or TRBD2 (5 bases each). This CDR3 is built from 14 residues. The V gene lost 3 bases and the J gene lost 4 bases, with 12 bases spanning the gap. The germline V gene has CDR1 LNHDA and CDR2 SQIVND (reference sequence). The CDR3, as DNA: TGTGCCAGTAGTATTATGGGGGAGACAGAGACCCAGTACTTC. Translation gives CASSIMGETETQYF.

The chain carries TRBV2 and TRBJ2-7, with TRBD1 as a possible D gene (6 bases). The germline V gene has CDR1 SNHLY and CDR2 FYNNEI. The CDR3 covers 13 residues. The germline V and J ends were trimmed by 9 bases and 4 bases, with 16 bases remaining between them. In nucleotides, the CDR3 is TGTGCCAGTGAGCCAGACAGGCCTTACGAGCAGTACTTC. Protein product: CASEPDRPYEQYF. Looking up the rest from reference TRBV2 and TRBJ2-7 gives the full variable domain: EPEVTQTPSHQVTQMGQEVILRCVPISNHLYFYWYRQILGQKVEFLVSFYNNEISEKSEIFDDQFSVERPDGSNFTLKIRSTKLEDSAMYFCASEPDRPYEQYFGPGTRLTVT.

The V and J genes are TRBV6-5 and TRBJ1-5; tentative D call: TRBD1 (5 bases). The CDR3 is 15 residues long. The V gene lost 2 bases and the J gene lost 4 bases, with 12 bases spanning the gap. The germline CDR1 and CDR2 sequences are MNHEY and SVGAGI. CDR3 sequence: CASSYGQGWNQPQHF. CDR3 nucleotide sequence: TGTGCCAGCAGTTACGGGCAGGGTTGGAATCAGCCCCAGCATTTT.

This chain joins TRBV28 and TRBJ1-1; no definite D call. V lost 5 bases, J lost 1 base, and 20 bases lay in between. The CDR3 contains 17 residues. The germline gives CDR1 MDHEN, CDR2 SYDVKM. CDR3 sequence reads: CASSTLVRRRPNTEAFF. The DNA for the CDR3 is TGTGCCAGCAGTACCTTGGTTAGGAGGAGGCCGAACACTGAAGCTTTCTTT.

The chain has TRBV7-9 and TRBJ1-5; 7 bases line up with TRBD1. The germline V gene encodes CDR1 SEHNR and CDR2 FQNEAQ (reference sequence). J lost 1 base, V lost 8 bases, and 2 bases had no gene match. The CDR3 spans 13 residues. CDR3 coding DNA: TGTGCCAGCGGGACAGTCAGCAATCAGCCCCAGCATTTT. Protein product: CASGTVSNQPQHF.

V and J are TRBV15 and TRBJ2-5; D perhaps matches TRBD2 (6 bases). The germline V gene encodes CDR1 LNHNV and CDR2 YYDKDF (reference sequence). The V end lost 0 bases, the J end lost 9 bases, and 20 bases lay between the germline ends. This CDR3 region has 16 residues. CDR3 sequence reads: CATSRESTGVFRAQYF. In nucleotides, the CDR3 is TGTGCCACCAGCAGAGAATCAACGGGGGTCTTTCGAGCCCAGTACTTC.

The chain is built from TRBV21-1 and TRBJ2-7; the table's D call, TRBD1, has no DNA check behind it. TRBV21-1 has pseudogene status. The CDR3 length is 15 residues. This chain's CDR3 is CASSKRDRPSYEQYF. For the CDR3, the DNA is TGTGCCAGCAGCAAACGGGACAGGCCTTCCTACGAGCAGTACTTC.

The V and J genes are TRBV28 and TRBJ2-7, with D uncertain. V dropped 0 bases and J dropped 3 bases, with 6 bases sitting between them. Per germline, CDR1 MDHEN and CDR2 SYDVKM. The CDR3 extends over 13 amino acids. In nucleotides, the CDR3 is TGTGCCAGCAGTTTATGGCAGAACTACGAGCAGTACTTC. It translates to CASSLWQNYEQYF.

The V call is TRBV28, the J call TRBJ2-7, with 8 bases fitting TRBD2. J was trimmed by 3 bases and V by 4 bases; bases with no gene match: 11. CDR3 length: 16 residues. In germline, CDR1 is MDHEN, CDR2 SYDVKM. The CDR3 is CASSYSPLAANYEQYF. The CDR3 DNA reads TGTGCCAGCAGTTACTCCCCACTAGCGGCAAACTACGAGCAGTACTTC.

The rearrangement joins TRBV7-2 to TRBJ1-2; TRBD1 aligns across 8 bases. Trimming took 0 bases from V and 8 from J; bases not matched to a gene: 8. Germline assignment: CDR1 SGHTA and CDR2 FQGNSA. The CDR3 totals 15 residues. CDR3: CASSLAFGRGQGYTF. CDR3 coding DNA: TGTGCCAGCAGCTTAGCGTTTGGCAGGGGGCAGGGCTACACCTTC.

The chain links TRBV30 to TRBJ1-5; D remains ambiguous. CDR1 is GTSNPN, CDR2 SVGIG, per germline (reference sequence). The germline V and J ends were trimmed by 2 bases and 1 base, with 6 bases remaining between them. The CDR3 is made up of 13 amino acids. Written as DNA, the CDR3 is TGTGCCTGGAGTACGCTGAGCAATCAGCCCCAGCATTTT. It yields the protein CAWSTLSNQPQHF.

This clone occurred a few times. V and J are TRBV6-6 and TRBJ2-7; TRBD2 matches 9 bases. CDR1 and CDR2 (germline): MNHNY, SVGAGI (reference sequence). The CDR3 has 18 amino acids. The ends lost 6 bases at V and 3 bases at J; junction bases unmatched: 18. For the CDR3, the DNA is TGTGCCAGCAGACGATCCCGGGGGATAGCGGGAGCCTACTACGAGCAGTACTTC. Residues: CASRRSRGIAGAYYEQYF.

The chain recombines TRBV20-1 with TRBJ2-5; D gene ambiguous. The CDR3 length is 10 residues. With 2 bases removed from V and 2 bases from J, the gap between germline ends came to 0 bases. CDR1 DFQATT and CDR2 SNEGSKA come from the germline V gene (reference sequence). Here the CDR3 DNA reads TGCAGTGCTAGACAAGAGACCCAGTACTTC. This sequence encodes CSARQETQYF.

DNA for the CDR3: TGTGCCAGCAGGCGAGCGGGAATGTTCTCCTACGAGCAGTACTTC. Amino acids: CASRRAGMFSYEQYF. V and J are TRBV2 and TRBJ2-7, with 7 nucleotides matching TRBD2. V shed 6 bases, J shed 0 bases, and the junction held 8 bases outside the gene matches. The CDR3 sequence is 15 residues long. In germline, CDR1 is SNHLY, CDR2 FYNNEI.

CDR3 DNA: TGTGCCAGCGGCACGGGGTGGGGGGCGAACACTGAAGCTTTCTTT. Its translation: CASGTGWGANTEAFF. J is TRBJ1-1 and V is TRBV27, with a possible D match to TRBD1 (6 bases). The CDR3 runs to 15 residues. V lost 8 bases to trimming and J lost 1 base, with 17 bases between them. The germline CDR1 and CDR2 sequences are MNHEY and SMNVEV (reference sequence).

V and J are TRBV6-1 and TRBJ1-2; possibly TRBD1 for D (5 bases). V was cut by 5 bases and J by 4 bases, with 11 bases left in between. Germline-derived CDR1 and CDR2 are MNHNS and SASEGT. The CDR3 totals 13 residues. The CDR3 region is CASSFRTIYGYTF. The DNA for the CDR3 is TGTGCCAGCAGTTTTCGGACAATCTATGGCTACACCTTC.

The V and J genes are TRBV5-1 and TRBJ1-3, with 7 bases fitting TRBD1. CDR3 size: 14 residues. In germline, CDR1 is SGHRS, CDR2 YFSETQ. The trim removed 4 bases at V and 2 bases at J, leaving 3 bases unmatched. CDR3 protein: CASSGGQTGNTIYF. CDR3 in DNA: TGCGCCAGCAGCGGGGGACAGACTGGAAACACCATATATTTT.